A single sample is the source of the 4 T cell receptor beta chains below, sequenced in a study of T-cell memory formation after mild COVID-19. MiXCR, run by TCRdb on the 5' RACE reads, gives a single entry per CDR3 protein. The sample contains approximately 300,000 distinct CDR3 sequences, about 16% of which appear only once. Specimen: PBMCs or a T cell subset sorted from them (not recorded which). Receptors originate from a man aged 18 to 29 who had mild COVID-19 (a few samples of this study predate the infection). Cell type and time point are not known.

This clonotype was detected a few times. The V gene is TRBV7-2, the J gene TRBJ2-7, with no clear D. This CDR3 has 13 amino acids. Germline CDR1 reads SGHTA; CDR2 reads FQGNSA. The V gene lost 7 bases and the J gene lost 4 bases, with 14 bases spanning the gap. CDR3 sequence reads: CASTPGIGYEQYF. The CDR3 bases are TGTGCCAGCACCCCGGGCATAGGGTACGAGCAGTACTTC.

V is TRBV9 and J is TRBJ2-1, with a tentative D call TRBD2 (6 bases). The length of the CDR3 is 16 residues. The germline V gene has CDR1 SGDLS and CDR2 YYNGEE. The ends were cut back, 0 bases at V and 6 bases at J, with 16 bases in the middle. CDR3 nucleotide sequence: TGTGCCAGCAGCGTAGCTAAGACATGGGGAGGCAATGAGCAGTTCTTC. Protein sequence: CASSVAKTWGGNEQFF.

There are a few counts of this clonotype. The chain recombines TRBV7-6 with TRBJ2-3; 7 bases map to TRBD1. Germline CDR1 reads SGHVS; CDR2 reads FNYEAQ. The CDR3 extends over 12 amino acids. V was pared by 6 bases and J by 8 bases, with 5 bases of the junction left unmatched. CDR3 sequence: CASSRDSPTQYF. The CDR3 DNA reads as TGTGCCAGCAGTCGGGACAGCCCTACGCAGTATTTT.

This chain connects TRBV5-1 to TRBJ2-7; 7 bases are a match to TRBD2. In germline, CDR1 is SGHRS, CDR2 YFSETQ. The CDR3 has 15 residues. Trimming cost V 2 bases and J 3 bases; bases outside gene matches: 8. CDR3 in DNA: TGCGCCAGCAGCTTTGGCGGGGGACCACACTACGAGCAGTACGTC. It codes for CASSFGGGPHYEQYV.